The 24 T cell receptor beta chains below were found in one sample sequenced in a study of blood T cells in healthy people across ages. Alongside a J-beta primer mix, a sample-barcoded 5' primer served in a second PCR lasting about 7 to 11 cycles. TCRdb re-called the 5' RACE reads with MiXCR, one entry per CDR3 protein. This table has approximately 780,000 distinct CDR3 sequences, about a quarter appearing once. These same data were also listed under a study on T cells of mothers and their children.

The specimen sequenced was blood. The receptors originated from a boy younger than 18 in good health.

V gene TRBV20-1 combines with J gene TRBJ2-2; the match to TRBD2 covers 12 bases. Germline CDR1 reads DFQATT; CDR2 reads SNEGSKA (reference sequence). CDR3 size: 15 residues. The J segment lost 6 bases and the V segment lost 3 bases, leaving 5 bases of the junction unmatched. This CDR3 reads CSASGLAGGPGELFF. CDR3 sequence (DNA): TGCAGTGCTAGTGGTCTAGCGGGGGGGCCCGGGGAGCTGTTTTTT.

As to this clonotype: Germline and junction disagree at one end, which may indicate a read error. The genes are TRBV2 and TRBJ2-5; D remains unclear. The CDR3 contains 12 residues. Per germline, CDR1 SNHLY and CDR2 FYNNEI. CDR3 loop: CTSSVVQETQYF. CDR3 nucleotides: TGTACCAGCAGTGTTGTCCAAGAGACCCAGTACTTC. Combining the CDR3 with reference TRBV2 and TRBJ2-5 gives the whole variable domain EPEVTQTPSHQVTQMGQEVILRCVPISNHLYFYWYRQILGQKVEFLVSFYNNEISEKSEIFDDQFSVERPDGSNFTLKIRSTKLEDSAMYFCTSSVVQETQYFGPGTRLLVL.

This clonotype has at least ten counts. This chain uses TRBV29-1 with TRBJ2-7, with D unclear. Trimming cost V 4 bases and J 0 bases, with 10 bases left between them. The length of the CDR3 is 13 residues. CDR1 is SQVTM, CDR2 ANQGSEA, per germline. CDR3 loop: CSVGKAYSYEQYF. For the CDR3, the DNA is TGCAGCGTTGGTAAAGCCTACTCCTACGAGCAGTACTTC.

V is TRBV12-3 or TRBV12-4 and J is TRBJ2-5, with a weak D call TRBD2 (5 bases). V lost 4 bases, J lost 11 bases, and 14 bases lay in between. The CDR3 has 12 residues. CDR3 residues: CASSSGVAMQYF. DNA for the CDR3: TGTGCCAGCAGTTCCGGCGTAGCGATGCAGTACTTC.

This clonotype was seen a few times. This chain joins TRBV4-2 and TRBJ2-5, with 7 bases fitting TRBD2. Germline V lookup: CDR1 LGHNA, CDR2 YNFKEQ. The CDR3 is 15 amino acids. The J segment lost 0 bases and the V segment lost 2 bases, leaving 3 bases of the junction unmatched. The CDR3 is CASSQRGLDQETQYF. The CDR3 bases are TGTGCCAGCAGCCAAAGAGGACTAGACCAAGAGACCCAGTACTTC.

The sample holds a few counts of this clonotype. The rearrangement links TRBV24-1 to TRBJ2-1; 11 bases map to TRBD1. The V gene end was trimmed by 4 bases and the J gene end by 8 bases; junction bases not matched to a gene: 9. CDR1 is KGHDR, CDR2 SFDVKD, per germline. The CDR3 runs 16 residues. The CDR3 protein is CATSESGQGAVDEQFF. The DNA for the CDR3 is TGTGCCACCAGTGAGTCAGGACAGGGGGCTGTGGATGAGCAGTTCTTC.

This clonotype has more than one count but fewer than ten. The chain couples TRBV12-3 or TRBV12-4 to TRBJ2-1; 9 nucleotides agree with TRBD2. The CDR3 contains 15 residues. V lost 5 bases, J lost 5 bases, and 7 bases stayed unmatched. CDR3 DNA: TGTGCCAGCAGTCCCCCCGTAGCGGGGGACAATGAGCAGTTCTTC. It yields the protein CASSPPVAGDNEQFF.

CDR3 DNA sequence: TGCGCCAGCAGCCCGGGAAACTCACTGCTTTACCAAGAGACCCAGTACTTC. Amino acid sequence: CASSPGNSLLYQETQYF. The V gene is TRBV5-1, the J gene TRBJ2-5, with D possibly matching TRBD2 (5 bases). Per the germline V gene, CDR1 is SGHRS and CDR2 is YFSETQ. The CDR3 loop spans 17 amino acids. With 4 bases removed from V and 0 bases from J, the gap between germline ends came to 19 bases.

The chain recombines TRBV2 with TRBJ2-5; 10 bases are shared with TRBD2. V was pared by 0 bases and J by 5 bases, with 9 bases of the junction left unmatched. Germline V gives CDR1 SNHLY, CDR2 FYNNEI. This CDR3 has 17 amino acids. For the CDR3, the DNA is TGTGCCAGCAGTGAAGCCAGCGGGGGGGCCGTAAAGGAGACCCAGTACTTC. Its protein is CASSEASGGAVKETQYF. The full variable domain, in which reference TRBV2 and TRBJ2-5 provide the parts outside the CDR3, is EPEVTQTPSHQVTQMGQEVILRCVPISNHLYFYWYRQILGQKVEFLVSFYNNEISEKSEIFDDQFSVERPDGSNFTLKIRSTKLEDSAMYFCASSEASGGAVKETQYFGPGTRLLVL.

The chain recombines TRBV9 with TRBJ1-2, with D unresolved. The length of the CDR3 is 12 residues. V lost 0 bases to trimming and J lost 8 bases, with 8 bases between them. Germline V lookup: CDR1 SGDLS, CDR2 YYNGEE. The CDR3 DNA reads TGTGCCAGCAGCGTAGGAATGCGGGGCTACACCTTC. Amino acids: CASSVGMRGYTF.

The rearrangement links TRBV12-3 or TRBV12-4 to TRBJ2-7, with D unclear. The CDR3 totals 11 residues. V lost 3 bases and J 7 bases, leaving 7 bases between the germline ends. The CDR3 coding sequence is TGTGCCAGCAGTTTCGTGGGGGAGCAGTACTTC. It translates to CASSFVGEQYF.

V and J are TRBV5-5 and TRBJ2-1; unclear D gene. CDR1 SGHKS and CDR2 YYEKEE come from the germline V gene (reference sequence). The CDR3 is 13 amino acids. Trimming removed 1 base at V and 8 bases at J, with 10 bases between. CDR3 region: CASSLFRADEQFF. The DNA for the CDR3 is TGTGCCAGCAGCTTGTTTAGGGCCGATGAGCAGTTCTTC.

V gene TRBV6-6 combines with J gene TRBJ2-5, with 8 bases that match TRBD2. With the DNA end fitting TRBJ2-1 better, the J assignment may be wrong. CDR1 and CDR2 from the germline V gene are MNHNY and SVGAGI (reference sequence). The CDR3 runs to 14 residues. The CDR3: CASGLVAGSNEQFF. The CDR3 DNA is TGTGCCAGCGGCCTGGTAGCGGGGAGCAATGAGCAGTTCTTC.

This clonotype was picked up a small number of times. The chain couples TRBV29-1 to TRBJ2-5; 10 bases fit TRBD2. J lost 1 base, V lost 1 base, and 6 bases had no gene match. This CDR3 comprises 16 residues. Germline lookup yields CDR1 SQVTM and CDR2 ANQGSEA. CDR3 in amino acids: CSVEVAGGPSQETQYF. The DNA of the CDR3 is TGCAGCGTTGAAGTAGCGGGGGGACCCTCCCAAGAGACCCAGTACTTC.

This clonotype was recorded many times. V is TRBV29-1 and J is TRBJ2-2; D may be TRBD1 (5 bases). Per germline, CDR1 SQVTM and CDR2 ANQGSEA. Trimming pared 7 bases from V and 1 base from J, leaving 10 bases between. This CDR3 spans 13 amino acids. CDR3 protein: CSAQGRNTGELFF. For the CDR3, the DNA is TGCAGCGCCCAGGGCCGGAACACCGGGGAGCTGTTTTTT.

The chain carries TRBV12-3 or TRBV12-4 and TRBJ2-7; the match to TRBD2 covers 10 bases. J gave up 3 bases and V 5 bases, and 7 bases lay outside the gene matches. There are 15 residues in the CDR3. The CDR3 DNA reads as TGTGCCAGCAGTCCTTTAACTAGCGGGGTCTACGAGCAGTACTTC. As protein: CASSPLTSGVYEQYF.

The table lists this clonotype with many counts. The chain has TRBV12-3 or TRBV12-4 and TRBJ2-5; D call uncertain. Trimming left V 5 bases short and J 4 bases short, with 11 bases between. The CDR3 has 13 residues. CDR3 nucleotides: TGTGCCAGCAGTACGGGTCCGCGAGAGACCCAGTACTTC. Translating gives CASSTGPRETQYF.

The chain links TRBV6-5 to TRBJ2-5; D may correspond to TRBD1 or TRBD2 (5 bases each). The V gene lost 4 bases and the J gene lost 2 bases, with 20 bases spanning the gap. The CDR3 runs 17 residues. Germline values: CDR1 MNHEY, CDR2 SVGAGI. For the CDR3, the DNA is TGTGCCAGCAGTTGGGGCGGGCCGGACCCTAGGCAAGAGACCCAGTACTTC. Amino acids: CASSWGGPDPRQETQYF.

This clonotype was seen a handful of times. The chain has TRBV20-1 and TRBJ2-5; 8 bases align to TRBD2. The CDR3 totals 15 residues. V was pared by 1 base and J by 4 bases, with 8 bases of the junction left unmatched. Germline V CDR1 and CDR2: DFQATT, SNEGSKA (reference sequence). The CDR3: CSARVPAGAGETQYF. CDR3 coding DNA: TGCAGTGCTAGAGTCCCAGCGGGGGCGGGAGAGACCCAGTACTTC.

This chain connects TRBV3-1 to TRBJ2-5; possible D gene TRBD2, 6 bases. Trimming cost V 0 bases and J 7 bases, with 15 bases left between them. Germline values: CDR1 LGHDT, CDR2 YNNKEL (reference sequence). This CDR3 spans 15 amino acids. CDR3 in DNA: TGTGCCAGCAGCCAAGATCCGGCGCGGGGCGGGACCCAGTACTTC. Encoded protein: CASSQDPARGGTQYF.

J is TRBJ1-2 and V is TRBV4-1; 7 bases are a match to TRBD1. This CDR3 region has 16 residues. CDR1 MGHRA and CDR2 YSYEKL come from the germline V gene. J was trimmed by 5 bases and V by 0 bases; bases with no gene match: 9. The CDR3 region has the DNA TGCGCCAGCAGCCAAGATCTAGGGGCGACAGGGTATGGCTACACCTTC. Protein product: CASSQDLGATGYGYTF.

In its sample, this clonotype was seen a few times. The chain has TRBV7-9 and TRBJ2-1, with 8 bases that match TRBD1. This CDR3 is 16 amino acids long. Germline loops: CDR1 SEHNR, CDR2 FQNEAQ (reference sequence). V was clipped by 2 bases and J by 6 bases; unmatched bases: 9. CDR3 residues: CASSLIGDRTCNEQFF. In DNA form, the CDR3 reads TGTGCCAGCAGCTTAATAGGGGACAGGACCTGCAATGAGCAGTTCTTC.

J is TRBJ1-1 and V is TRBV6-6; 9 nucleotides line up with TRBD1. The CDR3 runs 15 residues. Looked up from germline, CDR1 is MNHNY and CDR2 is SVGAGI (reference sequence). The V gene end was trimmed by 6 bases and the J gene end by 1 base; junction bases not matched to a gene: 6. CDR3 sequence: CASSEPGQGNTEAFF. CDR3 nucleotide sequence: TGTGCCAGCAGCGAACCGGGACAGGGGAACACTGAAGCTTTCTTT.

Only a few counts were recorded for this clonotype. The chain combines TRBV12-5 with TRBJ2-7, with 7 nucleotides matching TRBD1. V trimming: 7 bases; J trimming: 0 bases; junction bases outside the gene matches: 6. In germline, CDR1 is LGHNT, CDR2 FRNRAP. The CDR3 extends over 14 amino acids. CDR3 DNA sequence: TGTGCTAGTGCCACGACAGGGCGCTCCTACGAGCAGTACTTC. Translation: CASATTGRSYEQYF.